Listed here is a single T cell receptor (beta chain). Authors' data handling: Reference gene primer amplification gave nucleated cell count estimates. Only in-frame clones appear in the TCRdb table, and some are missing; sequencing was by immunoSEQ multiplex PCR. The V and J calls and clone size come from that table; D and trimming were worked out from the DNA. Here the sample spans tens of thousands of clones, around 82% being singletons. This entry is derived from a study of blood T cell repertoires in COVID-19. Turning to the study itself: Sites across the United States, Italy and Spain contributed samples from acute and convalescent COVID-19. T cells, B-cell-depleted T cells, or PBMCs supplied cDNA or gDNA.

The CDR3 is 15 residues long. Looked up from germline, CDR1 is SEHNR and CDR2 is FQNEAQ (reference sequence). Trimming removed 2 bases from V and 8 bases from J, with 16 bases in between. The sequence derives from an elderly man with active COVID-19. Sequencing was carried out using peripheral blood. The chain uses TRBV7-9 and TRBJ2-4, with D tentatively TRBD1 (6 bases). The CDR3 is CASSLSDRRQDIQYF. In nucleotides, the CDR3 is TGTGCCAGCAGCTTATCCGACAGGCGGCAGGACATTCAGTACTTC. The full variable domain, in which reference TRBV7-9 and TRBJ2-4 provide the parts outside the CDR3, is DTGVSQNPRHKITKRGQNVTFRCDPISEHNRLYWYRQTLGQGPEFLTYFQNEAQLEKSRLLSDRFSAERPKGSFSTLEIQRTEQGDSAMYLCASSLSDRRQDIQYFGAGTRLSVL.